This T cell receptor (beta chain) was recovered during a study of T-cell reconstitution after alpha-beta-depleted transplantation in children. The germline V gene has CDR1 ENHRY and CDR2 SYGVKD. V shed 11 bases, J shed 3 bases, and the junction held 5 bases outside the gene matches. CDR3 length: 13 amino acids. Unique molecular identifiers were used in preparing the TCRbeta library. TCRdb passed the PCR reads through MiXCR, listing each CDR3 protein once. The sample shows fewer than 550,000 distinct CDR3 sequences, 10% to 12% of them seen only once. The genes are TRBV10-3 and TRBJ2-7; 12 nucleotides align to TRBD2. The origin of this receptor is a female patient aged 2-10 years who had a stem cell transplant for aplastic anemia, so the T cells may come from the graft donor. The sequencing here drew on PBMCs, mostly from graft donor cells, taken 180 days after TCRalphabeta/CD19-depleted stem cell transplant. Here the CDR3 reads CAASSGRVYEQYF. CDR3 sequence (DNA): TGTGCCGCTTCTAGCGGGAGGGTCTACGAGCAGTACTTC.